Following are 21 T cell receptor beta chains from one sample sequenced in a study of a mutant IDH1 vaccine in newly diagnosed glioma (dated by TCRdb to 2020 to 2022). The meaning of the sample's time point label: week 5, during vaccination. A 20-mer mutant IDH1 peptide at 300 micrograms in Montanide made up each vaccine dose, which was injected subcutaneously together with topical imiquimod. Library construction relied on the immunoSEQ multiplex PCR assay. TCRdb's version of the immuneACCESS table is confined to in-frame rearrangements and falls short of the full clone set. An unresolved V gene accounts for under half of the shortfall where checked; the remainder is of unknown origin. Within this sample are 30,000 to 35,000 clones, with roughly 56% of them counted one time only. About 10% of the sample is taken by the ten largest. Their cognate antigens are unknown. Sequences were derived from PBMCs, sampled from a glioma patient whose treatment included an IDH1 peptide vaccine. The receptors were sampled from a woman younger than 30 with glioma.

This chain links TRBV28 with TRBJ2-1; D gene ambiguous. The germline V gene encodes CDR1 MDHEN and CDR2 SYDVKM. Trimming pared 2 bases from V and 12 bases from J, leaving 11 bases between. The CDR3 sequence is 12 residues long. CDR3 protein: CASSLQQLAQFF. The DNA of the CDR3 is TGTGCCAGCAGTTTACAACAGTTGGCGCAGTTCTTC.

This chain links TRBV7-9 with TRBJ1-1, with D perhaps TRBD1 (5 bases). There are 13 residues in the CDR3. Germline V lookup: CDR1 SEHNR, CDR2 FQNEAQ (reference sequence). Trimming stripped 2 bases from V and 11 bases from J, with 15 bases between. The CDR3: CASSLRWDGEAFF. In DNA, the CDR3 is TGTGCCAGCAGCTTAAGGTGGGACGGCGAGGCTTTCTTT.

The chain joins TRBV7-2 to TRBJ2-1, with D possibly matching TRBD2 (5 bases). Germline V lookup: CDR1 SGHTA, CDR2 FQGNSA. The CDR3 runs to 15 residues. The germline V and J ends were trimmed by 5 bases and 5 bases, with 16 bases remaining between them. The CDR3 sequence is CASSQLVLGNNEQFF. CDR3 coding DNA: TGTGCCAGCAGCCAACTAGTTCTGGGAAACAATGAGCAGTTCTTC.

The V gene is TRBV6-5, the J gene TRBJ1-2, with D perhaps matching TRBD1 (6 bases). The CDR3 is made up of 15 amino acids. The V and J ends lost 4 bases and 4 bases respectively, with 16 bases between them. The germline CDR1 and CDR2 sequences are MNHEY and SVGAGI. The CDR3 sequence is CASSLQTGTIYGYTF. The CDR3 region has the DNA TGTGCCAGCAGTTTACAGACAGGCACAATCTATGGCTACACCTTC.

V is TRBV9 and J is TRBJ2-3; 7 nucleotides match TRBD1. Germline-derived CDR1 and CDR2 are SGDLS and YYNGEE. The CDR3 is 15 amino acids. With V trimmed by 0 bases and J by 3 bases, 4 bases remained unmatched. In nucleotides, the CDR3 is TGTGCCAGCAGCGTAGATCAGGGGGAGACAGATACGCAGTATTTT. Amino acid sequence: CASSVDQGETDTQYF.

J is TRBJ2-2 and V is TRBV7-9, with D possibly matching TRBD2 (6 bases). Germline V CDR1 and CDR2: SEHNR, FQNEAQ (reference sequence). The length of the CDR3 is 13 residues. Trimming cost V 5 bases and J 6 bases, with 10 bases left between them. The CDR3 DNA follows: TGTGCCAGCAGCCACGGGGAGGCCGGGGAGCTGTTTTTT. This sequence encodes CASSHGEAGELFF.

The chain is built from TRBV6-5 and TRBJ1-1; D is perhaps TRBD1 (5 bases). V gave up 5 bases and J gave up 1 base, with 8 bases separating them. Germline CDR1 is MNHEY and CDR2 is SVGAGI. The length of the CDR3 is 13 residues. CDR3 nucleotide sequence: TGTGCCAGCAGTCGGGGACCGAACACTGAAGCTTTCTTT. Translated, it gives CASSRGPNTEAFF.

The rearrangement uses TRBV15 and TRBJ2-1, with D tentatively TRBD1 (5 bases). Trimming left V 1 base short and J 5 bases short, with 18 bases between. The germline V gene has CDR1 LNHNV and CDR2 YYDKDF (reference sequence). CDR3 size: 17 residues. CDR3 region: CATSRGLLQGPNNEQFF. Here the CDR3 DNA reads TGTGCCACCAGCAGAGGCCTTCTGCAGGGTCCTAACAATGAGCAGTTCTTC.

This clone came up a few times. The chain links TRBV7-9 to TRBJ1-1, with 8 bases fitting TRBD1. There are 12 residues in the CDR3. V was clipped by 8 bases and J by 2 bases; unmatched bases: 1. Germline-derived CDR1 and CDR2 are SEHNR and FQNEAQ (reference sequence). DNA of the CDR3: TGTGCCAGCGACAGGGGAAACACTGAAGCTTTCTTT. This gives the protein CASDRGNTEAFF. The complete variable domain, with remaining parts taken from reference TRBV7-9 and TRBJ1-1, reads DTGVSQNPRHKITKRGQNVTFRCDPISEHNRLYWYRQTLGQGPEFLTYFQNEAQLEKSRLLSDRFSAERPKGSFSTLEIQRTEQGDSAMYLCASDRGNTEAFFGQGTRLTVV.

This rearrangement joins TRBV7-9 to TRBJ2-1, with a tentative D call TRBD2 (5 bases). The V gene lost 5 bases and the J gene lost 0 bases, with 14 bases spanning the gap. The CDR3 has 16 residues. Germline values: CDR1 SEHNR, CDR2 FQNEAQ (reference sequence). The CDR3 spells CASSPRLALSYNEQFF. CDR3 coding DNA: TGTGCCAGCAGCCCACGTCTAGCCCTCTCCTACAATGAGCAGTTCTTC.

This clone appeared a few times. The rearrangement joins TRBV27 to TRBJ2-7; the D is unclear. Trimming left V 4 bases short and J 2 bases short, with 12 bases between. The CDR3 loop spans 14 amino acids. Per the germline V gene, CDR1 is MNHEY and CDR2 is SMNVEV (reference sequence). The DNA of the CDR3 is TGTGCCAGCAGTTCCATCGACCCACCCTACGAGCAGTACTTC. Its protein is CASSSIDPPYEQYF.

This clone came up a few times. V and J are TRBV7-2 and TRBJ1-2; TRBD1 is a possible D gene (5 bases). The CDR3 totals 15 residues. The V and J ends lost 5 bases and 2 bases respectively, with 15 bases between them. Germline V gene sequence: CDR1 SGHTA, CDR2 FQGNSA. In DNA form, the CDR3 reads TGTGCCAGCAGCGAACAGGCGATAGCGAACTATGGCTACACCTTC. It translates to CASSEQAIANYGYTF.

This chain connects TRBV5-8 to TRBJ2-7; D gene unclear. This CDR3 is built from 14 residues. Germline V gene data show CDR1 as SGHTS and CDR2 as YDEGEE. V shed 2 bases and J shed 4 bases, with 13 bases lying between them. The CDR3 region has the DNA TGTGCCAGCAGCTTAAGCCGACGTCCTTACGAGCAGTACTTC. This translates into CASSLSRRPYEQYF.

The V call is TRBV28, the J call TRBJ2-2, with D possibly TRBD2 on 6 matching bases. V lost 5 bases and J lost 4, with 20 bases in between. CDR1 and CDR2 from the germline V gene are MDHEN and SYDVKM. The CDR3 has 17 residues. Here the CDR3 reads CASSPLGRRSVTGELFF. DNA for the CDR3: TGTGCCAGCAGTCCGTTAGGGAGGAGGAGTGTCACCGGGGAGCTGTTTTTT.

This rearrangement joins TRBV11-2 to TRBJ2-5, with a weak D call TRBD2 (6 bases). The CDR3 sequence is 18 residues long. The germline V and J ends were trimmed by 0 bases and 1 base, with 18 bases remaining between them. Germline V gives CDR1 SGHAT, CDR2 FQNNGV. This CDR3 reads CASSLDPGAGRFQETQYF. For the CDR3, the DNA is TGTGCCAGCAGCTTAGACCCAGGAGCGGGCCGTTTCCAAGAGACCCAGTACTTC.

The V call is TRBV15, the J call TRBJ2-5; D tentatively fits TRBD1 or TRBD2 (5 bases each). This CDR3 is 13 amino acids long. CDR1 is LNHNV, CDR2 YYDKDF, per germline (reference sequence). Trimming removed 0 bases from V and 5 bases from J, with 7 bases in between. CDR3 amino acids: CATSRDEGETQYF. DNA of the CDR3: TGTGCCACCAGCAGAGATGAGGGGGAGACCCAGTACTTC.

This CDR3 reads CASSDEAGSSTDTQYF. The CDR3 bases are TGTGCCAGCAGTGACGAAGCGGGTTCTAGCACAGATACGCAGTATTTT. The rearrangement uses TRBV6-4 and TRBJ2-3; tentatively, D is TRBD2 (6 bases). Trimming removed 2 bases from V and 0 bases from J, with 12 bases in between. Germline CDR1 reads MRHNA; CDR2 reads SNTAGT. The CDR3 loop spans 16 amino acids.

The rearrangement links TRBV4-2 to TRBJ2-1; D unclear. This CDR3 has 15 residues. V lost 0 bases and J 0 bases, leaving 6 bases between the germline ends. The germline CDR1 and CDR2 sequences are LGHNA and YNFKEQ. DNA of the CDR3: TGTGCCAGCAGCCAAGATTTAACCTCCTACAATGAGCAGTTCTTC. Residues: CASSQDLTSYNEQFF.

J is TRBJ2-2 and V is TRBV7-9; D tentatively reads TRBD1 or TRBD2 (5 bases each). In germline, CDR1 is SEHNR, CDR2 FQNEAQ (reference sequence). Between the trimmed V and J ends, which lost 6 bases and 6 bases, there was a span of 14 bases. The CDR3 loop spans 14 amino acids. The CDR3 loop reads CASSKPGASGELFF. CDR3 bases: TGTGCCAGCAGTAAACCCGGGGCCTCCGGGGAGCTGTTTTTT.

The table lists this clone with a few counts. CDR3 amino acids: CASSTRGDYEQYF. In nucleotides, the CDR3 is TGTGCCAGCAGCACCCGGGGTGACTACGAGCAGTACTTC. The chain recombines TRBV11-2 with TRBJ2-7, with a possible D match to TRBD2 (5 bases). The CDR3 is 13 amino acids. The V end lost 5 bases, the J end lost 3 bases, and 11 bases lay between the germline ends. CDR1 and CDR2 (germline): SGHAT, FQNNGV. The full variable domain, rest sourced from reference TRBV11-2 and TRBJ2-7, is EAGVAQSPRYKIIEKRQSVAFWCNPISGHATLYWYQQILGQGPKLLIQFQNNGVVDDSQLPKDRFSAERLKGVDSTLKIQPAKLEDSAVYLCASSTRGDYEQYFGPGTRLTVT.

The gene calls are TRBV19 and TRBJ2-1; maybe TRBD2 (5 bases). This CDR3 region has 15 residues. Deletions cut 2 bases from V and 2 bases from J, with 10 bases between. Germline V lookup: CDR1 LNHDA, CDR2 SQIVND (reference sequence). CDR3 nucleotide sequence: TGTGCCAGTAGTATAAGTGGACTCCCCTACAATGAGCAGTTCTTC. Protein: CASSISGLPYNEQFF.